These T cell receptor beta chains were read from a single sample in a study of blood T cell repertoires in COVID-19. Method: immunoSEQ multiplex PCR; TCRdb's copy keeps in-frame clones and lacks some. The sample contains fewer than 250,000 clones, about 87% of which appear only once. Sequenced input: PBMCs or T cells enriched from blood (not recorded which). Source of these receptors: a woman aged 25 to 39 with acute COVID-19. The CDR3 runs from the conserved cysteine through the conserved F or W. The order of the fields is clone size, J gene, V gene, D gene, CDR3 DNA, CDR3 protein. A D gene is named only where the DNA matches it firmly. Expanded clones get a size class; other rows say once, few or many, or leave the size out.

>-|TRBJ2-3|TRBV6-4|-
TGTGCCAGCAGTGACCGGATAGGGGCGGATACGCAGTATTTT
CASSDRIGADTQYF
>once|TRBJ1-2|TRBV19|TRBD1
TGTGCCAGTAGTATTGCGGGACAGAAAATCTATGGCTACACCTTC
CASSIAGQKIYGYTF
>-|TRBJ1-2|TRBV7-2|-
TGTGCCAGCAGCGCCACAGGTATAGGTGGCTACACCTTC
CASSATGIGGYTF
>once|TRBJ1-5|TRBV7-9|-
TGTGCCAGCAGCTTATGGGCAGGGTCAAGCAATCAGCCCCAGCATTTT
CASSLWAGSSNQPQHF
>-|TRBJ2-4|TRBV4-1|-
TGCGCCAGCAGCCAGCCGACTTCGGAGACCAAAAACATTCAGTACTTC
CASSQPTSETKNIQYF
>-|TRBJ2-7|TRBV21-1|-
TGTGCCAGCAGCAAAGCGCCGGGGACTAGCGAGCACGAGCAGTACTTC
CASSKAPGTSEHEQYF
>-|TRBJ1-2|TRBV5-1|TRBD1
TGCGCCAGCAGCGCAGGGACAGCGGGGGAAGGCTACACCTTC
CASSAGTAGEGYTF
>-|TRBJ1-1|TRBV5-8|-
TGTGCCAGCAGCTTGGCCGGGACAACGGGCATTACTGAAGCTTTCTTT
CASSLAGTTGITEAFF
>-|TRBJ1-2|TRBV6-5|-
TGTGCCAGCAGTTACTCTGCCAAGCGCTATGGCTACACCTTC
CASSYSAKRYGYTF
>-|TRBJ2-2|TRBV10-1|TRBD2
TGCGCCAGCAGTGCCGGGGGGGGCACCGGGGAGCTGTTTTTT
CASSAGGGTGELFF
>few|TRBJ1-1|TRBV12-5|-
TGTGCTAGTGGTTTCGGTATCACTGAAGCTTTCTTT
CASGFGITEAFF
>-|TRBJ2-2|TRBV21-1|-
TGTGCCAGCAGCAAAGAACTTTCTGGGCAGGGGAACACCGGGGAGCTGTTTTTT
CASSKELSGQGNTGELFF
>-|TRBJ2-5|TRBV11-2|-
TGTGCCAGCAGCTTAGATCTAAACCAAGAGACCCAGTACTTC
CASSLDLNQETQYF
>-|TRBJ2-7|TRBV7-2|TRBD2
TGTGCCACGACTAGCGGGGCTAGCTCCTACGAGCAGTACTTC
CATTSGASSYEQYF
>-|TRBJ1-2|TRBV18|TRBD1
TGTGCCAGCTCACCACCATATCCGGGACAGCCCAACTATGGCTACACCTTC
CASSPPYPGQPNYGYTF
>-|TRBJ2-7|TRBV5-1|-
TGCGCCAGCAGCTTCTCGCAGGCAATGAGCGAGCAGTACTTC
CASSFSQAMSEQYF
>-|TRBJ2-5|TRBV11-2|TRBD2
TGTGCCAGCAGCTTAGATCTGCGGGCGGGGGGGACTCAAGAGACCCAGTACTTC
CASSLDLRAGGTQETQYF